What follows describes a single T cell receptor (beta chain). Its antigen is still unknown. The cohort was made up of 666 healthy bone marrow donors. Cohort members were all nominally healthy when sampled, although unrecorded immune exposures were likely present. The donor was CMV seropositive and belonged to the group of around 300 seropositive cohort members. A peripheral blood sample was provided by each donor, and peripheral blood mononuclear cells were used for TCR beta sequencing. Genomic DNA was extracted from the blood cell samples with the Qiagen DNeasy Blood Extraction Kit. The data were taken from a study of cytomegalovirus exposure and HLA in healthy donors (dated by TCRdb to about 2017). Regarding the research as a whole: According to an earlier analysis of 450 to 650 of the donors, about 180 million T cells yielded roughly 110 million unique TCR beta sequences and less than 300 Gb of sequence data. Approximately 330 gigabases of sequencing data and 75 million to 85 million unique TCR sequences made up an early release that covered several hundred HLA-typed donors. Among the approximately 420 genotyped donors, about 83% belonged to the genetic ancestry cluster associated with self-reported Caucasian donors. The study aimed to test whether signatures of past pathogen exposure could be identified by cataloging public T cell receptors. The study used immunosequencing to profile the T cell repertoires of 666 subjects and linked those repertoires to cytomegalovirus serostatus. Along with the approximately 700-subject first cohort, a separate validation cohort of over 90 different subjects was used. To predict cytomegalovirus infection status, the study brought together high-throughput TCR immunosequencing, statistical association of individual TCRs with disease status, and machine learning. A later analysis re-analyzed previously published TCR beta repertoires from hundreds of donors and added high-resolution HLA genotyping to study TCR occurrence patterns. In the later analysis, no new phenotypic data were used to find candidate immune exposures; instead, reliance was placed on TCR beta sequences and their occurrence across donors. An earlier analysis of some 500 of the donors applied high-throughput TCR beta sequencing to assess whether each TCR beta V gene segment acted as functional or pseudogenic. Alongside the repertoire data, information on donor age, sex, ethnicity and CMV serostatus was compiled. A later genetic analysis used genome-wide SNP genotypes for about 65% of the roughly 670 donors, treating that subset as a discovery cohort. All discovery cohort repertoires had been generated using a single sequencing platform. HLA typing covered class I and class II loci at four-digit resolution. The number of donors typed differed by locus, with roughly 629-640 for A, B, C, DRB1 and DQB1, roughly 520 for DQA1, some 570 for DPA1, and some 450 for DPB1. Because of strong linkage in the cohort, roughly five DR-DQ haplotypes were treated as single units for association and clustering. Among 398 genotyped donors of the cohort, an average of about 240,000 unique TCR beta nucleotide sequences were sequenced per donor, about a sixth of them non-productive. The study at large found these results: Cytomegalovirus status was reported to be diagnosed by the classifier with high specificity and sensitivity in both the original and validation cohorts. V-gene and J-gene trimming of TCR beta chains was associated with a missense DCLRE1C variant in a later genetic analysis, and the association was replicated in an independent cohort. Some IMGT-functional V segments, including TRBV6-2 and TRBV6-3, could not be told apart with the 87-base-pair reads, so those segments were excluded. Several of the top co-occurrence clusters appeared to be linked to parvovirus B19, influenza, CMV and Epstein-Barr virus, according to a later analysis. The study listed 150 to 200 TCR beta chains as associated with cytomegalovirus. In a later analysis, most CMV-associated TCR beta chains were found to appear HLA-restricted, with HLA associations seemingly driven largely by CMV exposure. A group of highly shared sequence variants was considered likely to be a technical artifact of the sequencing pipeline. The only immune exposure information available for the cohort was CMV serostatus. In a later analysis, 16,951 TCR beta sequences were associated with specific HLA alleles at a false discovery rate of 0.05. The presence/absence analyses assumed that sequencing depth was roughly uniform across donors, and that assumption may not be true. Three of the identified cytomegalovirus-associated TCR beta chains were confirmed in vitro to be specific for cytomegalovirus antigens. According to the authors, the approach could potentially be generalized to other disease states and immunological phenotypes. Because HLA typing was missing for some donors at each locus, association tests included only the typed subset. A later analysis found that TCR association rates varied across HLA loci, with DRB1 alleles showing the most associated TCRs and HLA-C alleles the fewest. Most TCR sequences were observed very rarely across donors, whereas some public TCRs were present in many individuals. In an earlier analysis of fewer than 700 of the donors, most TCR beta V segments appeared in productive rearrangements about 87% or about 30% of the time, broadly matching IMGT annotations. This cohort had only TCR beta chains sequenced, and the lack of alpha or paired-chain data limited which features could be detected. Seventeen rarely observed V segments, including chromosome 9 orphons, were excluded from the earlier analysis of approximately 500 of the donors because counts were too low. When HLA alleles, especially DR and DQ, strongly co-occurred, TCR associations were difficult to assign to individual alleles. In a later analysis, HLA-associated TCR beta chains were found to be more clonally expanded and to have lower generation probabilities than equally common non-associated chains. Correlated functional status among segregating V segments might be attributable to linkage disequilibrium, but an unknown experimental factor could not be ruled out. A further reported finding was that TCR beta sequences accurately predicted the HLA-A and HLA-B alleles for most subjects in the first cohort. According to a later genetic analysis, donors in an Asian-associated ancestry cluster had fewer N-insertions in productive TCRs than the approximately 710-donor mean.

CDR1 and CDR2 are drawn from the germline V gene: LGHNA, YSLEER. Trimming accounts for 6 bases at V and 3 bases at J, while the number of junction bases matched to no gene is 12. The CDR3 sequence holds 16 residues, the cysteine and phenylalanine included. Here the CDR3 DNA is all that survives: 48 bases in frame from base 1. Library prep was done by the immunoSEQ multiplex PCR assay. For the multiplex PCR, a mixture combining 60 forward primers for TCR Vbeta segments and 13 reverse primers for TCR Jbeta segments was used. The CDR3 region of rearranged TCR beta genes was amplified from genomic DNA with a multiplex PCR assay. The amplified TCR beta libraries were sequenced on the Illumina HiSeq System as 87-base-pair reads. As for how the authors treated the data: A later analysis tallied roughly 80 million unique TCR beta chains across the 666 repertoires, and some 10 million of those chains were shared by two or more donors. To remove PCR and sequencing errors, raw reads were error-corrected and collapsed into unique sequences using a nearest-neighbor algorithm that merged closely related sequences. CDR3 sequences were aligned to IMGT reference sequences to assign V, D and J gene segments. For a sequence to be retained, at least a six-nucleotide match to both a V gene segment and a J gene segment was required. Rearrangements were called productive when the CDR3 lacked stop codons and stayed in frame with V and J; all others were non-productive. CDR3 was defined according to IMGT convention as the region running from the second conserved V-encoded cysteine to the conserved J-encoded phenylalanine. The earlier analysis of some 540 of the donors excluded any sequence lacking an unambiguous match to a single V gene segment. An earlier analysis of 500 to 700 of the donors classified V segments as functional when productive rearrangements were above 56.7% and as segregating when the standard deviation between donors was above 5%. A statistical classification framework was built to diagnose cytomegalovirus status from the catalog of TCR beta chain sequences. V and J gene assignment, in a later analysis, came from comparing TCR nucleotide sequences with IMGT/GENE-DB human TR gene sequences. In a later analysis, CDR3 sequences and most-parsimonious VDJ recombination scenarios were assigned using the TCRdist pipeline. In a later analysis, each TCR beta chain was defined by its CDR3 amino acid sequence together with its V-gene family, and reads without a unique V-gene family were excluded. A later analysis removed 500 to 650 highly shared, low-generation-probability nucleotide sequences to deal with suspected cross-contamination and a sequencing artifact. For each public chain, a later analysis derived a clonal expansion index from normalized ranks of inferred template counts within each repertoire. A later analysis computed generation probabilities with a VDJ recombination model fitted to out-of-frame rearrangements, and checked the results against IGoR. In a later analysis, hypergeometric tests were used to score TCR-TCR, TCR-HLA and TCR-CMV co-occurrence, with a repertoire-size bias correction applied to TCR pairs. A later analysis estimated false discovery rates by permuting HLA or CMV assignments 20 times. In a later analysis, co-occurring TCRs were grouped using DBSCAN, and TCRdist sequence similarity was added for clustering within HLA-allele-positive subsets. Repertoires with fewer than 30,000 or more than 120,000 public chains, plus five repertoires with anomalous nucleotide sharing, were excluded from co-occurrence clustering. As stored in TCRdb, this immuneACCESS dataset retains in-frame rearrangements with V and J assigned. A fraction of the clones does not appear; measured against another copy, unresolved V genes explain less than half of the discrepancy, and the remainder lacks a known reason. The V and J calls and the clone size are those of that table, but D and trimming were determined from the DNA. The table held for this sample gives approximately 96,000 clones. The ten largest make up 4.5% to 6.5% of the sample.

The sequenced sample was PBMCs. This chain is built from TRBV4-3 and TRBJ1-1, and 8 bases in between align with TRBD1. The receptor comes from a girl aged 10 to 17 in good health and CMV-seropositive. The CDR3 protein sequence reads: CASRDREGRSDTEAFF. In nucleotides, the sequence is TGCGCCAGCAGGGACAGGGAAGGTAGGTCGGACACTGAAGCTTTCTTT.